What follows describes a single T cell receptor (beta chain). Many counts were recorded for this clonotype. Its antigen remains unidentified. Base qualities are not recorded, but no much larger clone differs from it by a single base. The instrument was an Illumina NovaSeq 6000. cDNA libraries for TCRalpha and TCRbeta were prepared by 5'RACE using constant-segment primers, with sample barcodes and unique molecular identifiers added. Trizol reagent was used to extract RNA from every sample. Amplification of the libraries took two PCR steps, and the second step added a second sample barcode plus Illumina TruSeq adapters. Libraries were sequenced on an Illumina NovaSeq with 2 x 150 bp paired-end reads. On the study's bioinformatics: Demultiplexing of reads and collapsing into UMI-guided consensus sequences were performed with migec v1.2.7. Using mixcr v2.1.11, UMI consensuses were aligned to TRA and TRB V and J templates and then assembled into clonotypes. A clonotype was counted as expanded or contracted only when both edgeR and NoisET called the clonotype significant, with the noise models trained on biological replicates. For edgeR calls, the thresholds were a false discovery rate-adjusted p below 0.01 and a log2 fold-change of 1. PCA with hierarchical clustering of max-normalized trajectories of the 1000 most abundant clonotypes was used as exploratory dynamics analysis. The CD4 or CD8 phenotype of responding clones was assigned using the separately sequenced CD4+ and CD8+ repertoires. TCRdb ran its own pipeline on the public reads, namely fastp trimming at Q25 and MiXCR clone calling, and kept in-frame beta chains. Each entry is one CDR3 protein sequence, shown with its most common DNA and genes. TCRdb's processing, not the authors', yielded these V and J calls. This sample has 250,000 to 300,000 distinct CDR3 sequences in its table, and 16% of those were observed once. Of the sample, roughly 20% falls within the top ten clones.

The CDR3 covers 18 residues, taking in both the cysteine and the phenylalanine. The kept DNA is CDR3 alone, 54 bases in frame from the first base. From a lookup of the germline V gene (reference sequence), CDR1 and CDR2 are SEHNR and FQNEAQ. Relative to germline, V is missing 2 bases and J is missing 0 bases, with 6 bases of the junction outside any gene match. The data stem from a study of T-cell memory formation after mild COVID-19 (dated by TCRdb to 2020 to 2022). Turning to the overall study: TCR sequence clusters from the two donors were found to be largely donor specific. In two donors, T-cell clones that expanded and contracted after mild COVID-19 were followed by sequencing TCRalpha and TCRbeta repertoires longitudinally. The cohort comprised two young, previously healthy adult volunteers, one female and one male.

Ficoll-Paque density gradient centrifugation was used to isolate PBMCs. The full study reports these points: Clones that contracted from day 15 to 85 showed balanced CD4/CD8 phenotypes, whereas a second wave of clones that expanded from day 15 to 37 leaned towards CD4+. Whether the second-wave clones peaking on day 37 were SARS-CoV-2 specific was not confirmed. Some responding clones were detected in pre-infection memory, suggesting pre-existing cross-reactive memory T cells joined the SARS-CoV-2 response. Only two mild cases were covered by the study, and larger cohorts that include severe cases with pre-infection samples were considered necessary. Contracting CD4+ clones turned up mainly in the CM and EM memory subsets, whereas EMRA was where CD8+ clones were enriched.

The chain uses TRBV7-9 and TRBJ2-1; 11 central nucleotides agree with TRBD2. The receptor was derived from a man aged 18 to 35 who had mild COVID-19 (a few samples of this study predate the infection). The sample titles of this study are shuffled in the database, so cell type and time point are left out; the donor was told from shared clones. Source material: PBMCs or a T cell subset sorted from them (not recorded which). The CDR3 protein sequence reads: CASSLQLAGAGSYNEQFF. The bases are TGTGCCAGCAGCTTACAACTAGCGGGGGCCGGCTCCTACAATGAGCAGTTCTTC.